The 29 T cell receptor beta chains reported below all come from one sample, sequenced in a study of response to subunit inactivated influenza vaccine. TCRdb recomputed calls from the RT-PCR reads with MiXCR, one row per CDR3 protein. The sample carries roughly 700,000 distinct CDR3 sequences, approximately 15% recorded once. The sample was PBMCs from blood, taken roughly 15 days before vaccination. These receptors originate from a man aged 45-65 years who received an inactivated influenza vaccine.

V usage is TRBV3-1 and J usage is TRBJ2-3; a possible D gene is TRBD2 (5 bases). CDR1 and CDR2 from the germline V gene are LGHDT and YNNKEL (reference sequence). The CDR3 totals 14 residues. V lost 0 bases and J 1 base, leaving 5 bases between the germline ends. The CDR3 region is CASSQDSGTDTQYF. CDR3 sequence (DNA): TGTGCCAGCAGCCAAGATAGCGGCACAGATACGCAGTATTTT.

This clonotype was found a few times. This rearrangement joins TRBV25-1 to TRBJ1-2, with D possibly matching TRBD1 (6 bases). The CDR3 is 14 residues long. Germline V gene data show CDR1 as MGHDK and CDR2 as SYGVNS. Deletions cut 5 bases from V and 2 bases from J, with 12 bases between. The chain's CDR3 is CASSFGGYNYGYTF. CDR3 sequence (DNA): TGTGCCAGCAGTTTTGGGGGCTACAACTATGGCTACACCTTC.

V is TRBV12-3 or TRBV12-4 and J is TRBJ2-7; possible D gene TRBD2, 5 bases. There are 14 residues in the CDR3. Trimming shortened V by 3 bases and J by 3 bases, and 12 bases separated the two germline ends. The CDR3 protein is CASSLQAGGYEQYF. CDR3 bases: TGTGCCAGCAGTTTGCAGGCGGGTGGCTACGAGCAGTACTTC.

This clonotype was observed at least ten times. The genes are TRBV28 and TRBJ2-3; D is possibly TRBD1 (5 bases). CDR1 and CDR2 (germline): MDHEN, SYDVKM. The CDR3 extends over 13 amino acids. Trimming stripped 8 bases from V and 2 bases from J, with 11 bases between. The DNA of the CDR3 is TGTGCCAGCGGGTCAGGGAACACAGATACGCAGTATTTT. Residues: CASGSGNTDTQYF.

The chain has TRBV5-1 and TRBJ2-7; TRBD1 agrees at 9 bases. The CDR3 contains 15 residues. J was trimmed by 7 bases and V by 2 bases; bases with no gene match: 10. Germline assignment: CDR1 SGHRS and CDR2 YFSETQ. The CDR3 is CASSLGGTGTWEQYF. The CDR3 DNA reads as TGCGCCAGCAGCTTAGGAGGGACAGGGACGTGGGAGCAGTACTTC.

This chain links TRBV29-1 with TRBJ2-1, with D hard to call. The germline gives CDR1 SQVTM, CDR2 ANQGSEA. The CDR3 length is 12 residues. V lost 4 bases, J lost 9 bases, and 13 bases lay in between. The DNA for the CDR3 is TGCAGCGTTGCTAAATCGGGTGGTGAGCAGTTCTTC. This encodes CSVAKSGGEQFF.

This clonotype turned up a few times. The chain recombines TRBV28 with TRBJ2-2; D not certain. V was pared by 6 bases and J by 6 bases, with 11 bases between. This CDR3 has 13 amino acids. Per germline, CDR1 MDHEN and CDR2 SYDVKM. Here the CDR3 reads CASRGSGPGELFF. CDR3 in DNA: TGTGCCAGCAGGGGGTCGGGCCCCGGGGAGCTGTTTTTT.

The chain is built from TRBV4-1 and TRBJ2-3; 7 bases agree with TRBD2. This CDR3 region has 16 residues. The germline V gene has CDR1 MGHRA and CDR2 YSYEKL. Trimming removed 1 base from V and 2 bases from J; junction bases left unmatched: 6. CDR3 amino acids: CASSQVPSGLTDTQYF. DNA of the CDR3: TGCGCCAGCAGCCAAGTTCCTAGCGGACTCACAGATACGCAGTATTTT.

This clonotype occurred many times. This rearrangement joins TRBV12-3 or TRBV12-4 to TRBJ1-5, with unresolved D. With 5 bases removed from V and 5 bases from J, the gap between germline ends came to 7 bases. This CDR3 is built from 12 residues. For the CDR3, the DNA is TGTGCCAGCAGTACCCGTGATCAGCCCCAGCATTTT. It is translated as CASSTRDQPQHF.

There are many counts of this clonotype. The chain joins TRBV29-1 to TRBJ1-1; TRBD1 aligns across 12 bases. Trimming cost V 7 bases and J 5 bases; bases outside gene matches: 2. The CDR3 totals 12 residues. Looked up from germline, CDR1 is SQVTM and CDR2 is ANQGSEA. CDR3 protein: CSAGQGATEAFF. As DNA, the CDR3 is TGCAGCGCGGGACAGGGGGCAACTGAAGCTTTCTTT.

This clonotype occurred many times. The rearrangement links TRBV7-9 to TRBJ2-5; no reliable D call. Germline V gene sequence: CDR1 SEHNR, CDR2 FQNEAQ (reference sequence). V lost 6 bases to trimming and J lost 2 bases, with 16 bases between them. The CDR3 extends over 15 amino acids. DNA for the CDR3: TGTGCCAGCAGTCCTCTAGACACCGCTCAAGAGACCCAGTACTTC. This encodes CASSPLDTAQETQYF.

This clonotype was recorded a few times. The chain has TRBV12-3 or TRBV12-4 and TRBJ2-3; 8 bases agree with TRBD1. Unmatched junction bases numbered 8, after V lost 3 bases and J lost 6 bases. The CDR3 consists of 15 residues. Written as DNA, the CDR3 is TGTGCCAGCAGTTTCGCCAGGGGGCGGCTCGATACGCAGTATTTT. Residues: CASSFARGRLDTQYF.

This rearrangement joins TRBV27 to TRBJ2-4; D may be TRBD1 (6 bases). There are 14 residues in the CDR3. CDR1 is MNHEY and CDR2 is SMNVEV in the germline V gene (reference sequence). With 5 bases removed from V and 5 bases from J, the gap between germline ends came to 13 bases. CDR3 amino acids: CASSPRNRENIQYF. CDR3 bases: TGTGCCAGCAGTCCCCGGAACAGGGAAAACATTCAGTACTTC.

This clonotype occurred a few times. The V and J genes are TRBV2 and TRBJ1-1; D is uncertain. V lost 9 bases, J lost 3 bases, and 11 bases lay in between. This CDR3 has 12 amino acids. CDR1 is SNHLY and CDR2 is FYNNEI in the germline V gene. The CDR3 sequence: CASTTWDTEAFF. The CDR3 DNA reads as TGTGCCAGTACTACCTGGGACACTGAAGCTTTCTTT.

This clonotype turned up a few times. CDR3 bases: TGTGCCAGCAGTTTCCGCGGGGGAACGGACTACAATGAGCAGTTCTTC. Translating it yields CASSFRGGTDYNEQFF. The rearrangement joins TRBV28 to TRBJ2-1; 7 bases agree with TRBD2. This CDR3 is 16 amino acids long. Germline CDR1 is MDHEN and CDR2 is SYDVKM. Trimming removed 3 bases from V and 3 bases from J; junction bases left unmatched: 8.

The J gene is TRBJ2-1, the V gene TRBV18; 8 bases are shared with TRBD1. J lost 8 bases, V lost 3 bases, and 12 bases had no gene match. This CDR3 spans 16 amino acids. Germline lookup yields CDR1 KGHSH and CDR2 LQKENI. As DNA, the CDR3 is TGTGCCAGCTCACCGGAACCGGGACAGGCGTCGCATGAGCAGTTCTTC. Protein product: CASSPEPGQASHEQFF.

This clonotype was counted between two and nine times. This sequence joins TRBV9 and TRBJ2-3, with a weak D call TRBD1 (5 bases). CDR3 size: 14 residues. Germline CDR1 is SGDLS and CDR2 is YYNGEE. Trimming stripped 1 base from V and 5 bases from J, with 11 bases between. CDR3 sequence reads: CASSVPSQGDTQYF. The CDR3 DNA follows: TGTGCCAGCAGCGTACCATCCCAGGGAGATACGCAGTATTTT. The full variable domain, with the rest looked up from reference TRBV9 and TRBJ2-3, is DSGVTQTPKHLITATGQRVTLRCSPRSGDLSVYWYQQSLDQGLQFLIQYYNGEERAKGNILERFSAQQFPDLHSELNLSSLELGDSALYFCASSVPSQGDTQYFGPGTRLTVL.

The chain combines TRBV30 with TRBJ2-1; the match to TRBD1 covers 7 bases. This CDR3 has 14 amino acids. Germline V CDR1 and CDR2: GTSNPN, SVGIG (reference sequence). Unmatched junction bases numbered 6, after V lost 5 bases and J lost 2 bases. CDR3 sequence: CAWATGTAYNEQFF. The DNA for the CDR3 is TGTGCCTGGGCAACCGGGACAGCCTACAATGAGCAGTTCTTC.

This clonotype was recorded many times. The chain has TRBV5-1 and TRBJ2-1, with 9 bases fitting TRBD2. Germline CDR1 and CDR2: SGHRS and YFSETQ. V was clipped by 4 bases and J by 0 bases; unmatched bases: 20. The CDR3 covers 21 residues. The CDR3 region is CASSPVGGRSGGPSSYNEQFF. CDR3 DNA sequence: TGCGCCAGCAGCCCGGTCGGGGGGCGTAGCGGGGGACCTAGCTCCTACAATGAGCAGTTCTTC.

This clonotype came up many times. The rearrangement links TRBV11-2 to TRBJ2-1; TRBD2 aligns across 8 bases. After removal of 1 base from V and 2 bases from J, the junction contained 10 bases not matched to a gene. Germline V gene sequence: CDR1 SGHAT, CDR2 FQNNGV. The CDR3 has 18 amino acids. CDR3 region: CASSLVWMGAGAYNEQFF. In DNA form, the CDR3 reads TGTGCCAGCAGCTTAGTGTGGATGGGAGCGGGGGCCTACAATGAGCAGTTCTTC.

The CDR3, as DNA: TGCGCCAGCAGCTCCCCCGGACAGGGTGAAGCTTTCTTT. Encoded protein: CASSSPGQGEAFF. The rearrangement uses TRBV5-1 and TRBJ1-1; 8 nucleotides line up with TRBD1. The trim removed 3 bases at V and 7 bases at J, leaving 5 bases unmatched. Germline values: CDR1 SGHRS, CDR2 YFSETQ. This CDR3 comprises 13 residues.

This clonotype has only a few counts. The CDR3 DNA reads TGTGCCAGCATGCCCCCAGGGCAGGGGCCCTACACCTTC. This encodes CASMPPGQGPYTF. The chain uses TRBV6-1 and TRBJ1-2, with a tentative D call TRBD1 (6 bases). V dropped 7 bases and J dropped 10 bases, with 19 bases sitting between them. Germline CDR1 MNHNS, CDR2 SASEGT. This CDR3 spans 13 amino acids.

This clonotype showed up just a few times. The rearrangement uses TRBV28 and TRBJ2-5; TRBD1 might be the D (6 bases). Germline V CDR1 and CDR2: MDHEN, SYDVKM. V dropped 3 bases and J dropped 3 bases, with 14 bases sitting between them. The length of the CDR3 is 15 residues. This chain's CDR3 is CASSFSGTQEETQYF. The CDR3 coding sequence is TGTGCCAGCAGTTTTTCCGGGACACAAGAAGAGACCCAGTACTTC.

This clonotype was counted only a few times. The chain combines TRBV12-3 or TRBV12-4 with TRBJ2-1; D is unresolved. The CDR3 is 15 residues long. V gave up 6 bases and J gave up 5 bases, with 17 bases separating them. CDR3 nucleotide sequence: TGTGCCAGCAGCCGAACTCTCCCCATTAACAATGAGCAGTTCTTC. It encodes CASSRTLPINNEQFF.

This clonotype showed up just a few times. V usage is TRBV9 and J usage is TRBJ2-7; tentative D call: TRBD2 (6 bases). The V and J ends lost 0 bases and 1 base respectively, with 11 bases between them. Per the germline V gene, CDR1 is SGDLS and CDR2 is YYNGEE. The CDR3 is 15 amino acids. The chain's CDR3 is CASSVGRGLSYEQYF. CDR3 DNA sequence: TGTGCCAGCAGCGTAGGGCGGGGTTTATCCTACGAGCAGTACTTC.

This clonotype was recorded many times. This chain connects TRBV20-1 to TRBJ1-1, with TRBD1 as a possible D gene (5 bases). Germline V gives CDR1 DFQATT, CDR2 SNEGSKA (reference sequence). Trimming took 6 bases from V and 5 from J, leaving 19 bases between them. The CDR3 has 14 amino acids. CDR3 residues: CSAWTPGGETEAFF. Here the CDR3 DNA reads TGCAGTGCGTGGACCCCTGGGGGAGAGACTGAAGCTTTCTTT.

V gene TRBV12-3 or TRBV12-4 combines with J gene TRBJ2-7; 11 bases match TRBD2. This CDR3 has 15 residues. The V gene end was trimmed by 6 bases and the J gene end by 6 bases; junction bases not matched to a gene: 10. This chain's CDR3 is CASSRTSGGAFEQYF. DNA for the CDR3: TGTGCCAGCAGCCGAACTAGCGGGGGAGCCTTCGAGCAGTACTTC.

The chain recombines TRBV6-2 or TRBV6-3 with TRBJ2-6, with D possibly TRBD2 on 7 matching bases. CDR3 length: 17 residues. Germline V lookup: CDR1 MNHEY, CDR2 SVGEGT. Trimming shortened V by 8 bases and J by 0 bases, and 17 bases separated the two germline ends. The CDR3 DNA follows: TGTGCCAGCCTTTTCGGGGGGCCAATCTCTGGGGCCAACGTCCTGACTTTC. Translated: CASLFGGPISGANVLTF.

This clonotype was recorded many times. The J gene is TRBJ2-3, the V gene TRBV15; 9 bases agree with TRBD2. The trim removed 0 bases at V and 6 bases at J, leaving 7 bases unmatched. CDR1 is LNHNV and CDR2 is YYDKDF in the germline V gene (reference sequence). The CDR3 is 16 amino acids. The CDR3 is CATSRDRLAGFDTQYF. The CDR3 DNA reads TGTGCCACCAGCAGAGATCGGCTAGCGGGATTCGATACGCAGTATTTT.